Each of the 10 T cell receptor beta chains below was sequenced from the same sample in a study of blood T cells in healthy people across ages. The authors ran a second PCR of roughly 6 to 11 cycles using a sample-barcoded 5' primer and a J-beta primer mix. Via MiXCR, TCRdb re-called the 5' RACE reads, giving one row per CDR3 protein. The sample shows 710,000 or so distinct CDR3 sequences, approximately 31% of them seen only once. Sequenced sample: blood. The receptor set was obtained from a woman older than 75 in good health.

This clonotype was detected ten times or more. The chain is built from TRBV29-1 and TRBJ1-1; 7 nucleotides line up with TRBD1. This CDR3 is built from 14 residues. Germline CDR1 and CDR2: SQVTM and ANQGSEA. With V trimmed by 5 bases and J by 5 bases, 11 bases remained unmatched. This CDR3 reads CSVSKTGPGTEAFF. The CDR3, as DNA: TGCAGCGTTTCTAAGACAGGGCCGGGAACTGAAGCTTTCTTT.

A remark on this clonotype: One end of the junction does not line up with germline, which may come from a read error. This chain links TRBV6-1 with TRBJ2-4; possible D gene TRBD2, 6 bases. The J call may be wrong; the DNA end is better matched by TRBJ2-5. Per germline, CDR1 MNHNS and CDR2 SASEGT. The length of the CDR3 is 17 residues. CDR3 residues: CASSEEKGTSYRGTQYF. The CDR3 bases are TGCGCCAGCAGTGAAGAGAAAGGGACTTCATATCGGGGGACCCAGTACTTC.

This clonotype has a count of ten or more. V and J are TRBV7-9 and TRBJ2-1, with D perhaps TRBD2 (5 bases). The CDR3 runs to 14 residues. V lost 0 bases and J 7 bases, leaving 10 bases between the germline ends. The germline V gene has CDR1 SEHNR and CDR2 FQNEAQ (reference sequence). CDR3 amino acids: CASSLAGPGNEQFF. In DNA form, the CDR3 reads TGTGCCAGCAGCTTAGCGGGTCCGGGGAATGAGCAGTTCTTC.

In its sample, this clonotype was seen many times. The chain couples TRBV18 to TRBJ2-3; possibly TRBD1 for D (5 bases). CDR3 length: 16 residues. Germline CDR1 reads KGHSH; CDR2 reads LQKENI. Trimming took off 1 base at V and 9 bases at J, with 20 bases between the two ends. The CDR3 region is CASSPLVGLPSETQYF. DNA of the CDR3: TGTGCCAGCTCACCACTGGTGGGGCTCCCCTCTGAGACGCAGTATTTT.

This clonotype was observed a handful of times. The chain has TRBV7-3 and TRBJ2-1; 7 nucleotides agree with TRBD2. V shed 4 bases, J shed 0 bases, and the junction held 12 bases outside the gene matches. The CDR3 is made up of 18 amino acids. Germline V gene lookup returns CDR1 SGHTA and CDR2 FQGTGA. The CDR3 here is CASSSQRGSGSSYNEQFF. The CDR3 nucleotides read TGTGCCAGCAGCTCCCAGCGGGGTAGCGGAAGCTCCTACAATGAGCAGTTCTTC. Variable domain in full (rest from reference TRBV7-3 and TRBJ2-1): GAGVSQTPSNKVTEKGKYVELRCDPISGHTALYWYRQSLGQGPEFLIYFQGTGAADDSGLPNDRFFAVRPEGSVSTLKIQRTERGDSAVYLCASSSQRGSGSSYNEQFFGPGTRLTVL.

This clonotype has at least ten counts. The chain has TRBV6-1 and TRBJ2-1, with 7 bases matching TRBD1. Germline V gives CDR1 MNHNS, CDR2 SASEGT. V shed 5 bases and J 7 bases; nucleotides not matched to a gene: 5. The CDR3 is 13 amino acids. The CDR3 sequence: CASSPTRGNEQFF. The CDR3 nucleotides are TGTGCCAGCAGTCCTACCAGGGGGAATGAGCAGTTCTTC.

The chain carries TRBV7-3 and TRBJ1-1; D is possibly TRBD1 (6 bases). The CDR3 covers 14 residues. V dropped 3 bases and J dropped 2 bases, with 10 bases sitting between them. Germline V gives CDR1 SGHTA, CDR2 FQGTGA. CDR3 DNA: TGTGCCAGCAGCTTTGGGACAACCAACACTGAAGCTTTCTTT. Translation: CASSFGTTNTEAFF.

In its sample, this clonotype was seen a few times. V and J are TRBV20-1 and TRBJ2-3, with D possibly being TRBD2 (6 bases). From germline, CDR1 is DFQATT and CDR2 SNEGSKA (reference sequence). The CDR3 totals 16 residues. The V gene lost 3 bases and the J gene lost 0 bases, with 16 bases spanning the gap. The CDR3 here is CSARIPSSGSTDTQYF. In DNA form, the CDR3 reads TGCAGTGCTAGGATCCCCTCGAGCGGGAGCACAGATACGCAGTATTTT.

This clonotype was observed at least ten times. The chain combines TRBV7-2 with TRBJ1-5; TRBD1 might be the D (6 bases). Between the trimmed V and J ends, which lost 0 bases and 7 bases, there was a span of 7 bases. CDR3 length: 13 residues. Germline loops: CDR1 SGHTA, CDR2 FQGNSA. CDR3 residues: CASSLAGAQPQHF. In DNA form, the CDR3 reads TGTGCCAGCAGCTTAGCGGGGGCACAGCCCCAGCATTTT.

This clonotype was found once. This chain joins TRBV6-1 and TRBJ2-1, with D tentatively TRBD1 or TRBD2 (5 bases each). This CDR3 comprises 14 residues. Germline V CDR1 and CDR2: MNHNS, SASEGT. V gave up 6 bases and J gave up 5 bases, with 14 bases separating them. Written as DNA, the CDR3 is TGTGCCAGCAGGGAATGGGACGGAAACAATGAGCAGTTCTTC. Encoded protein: CASREWDGNNEQFF.